This TCR beta chain was recorded in a study of CXCR3-negative and CXCR3-positive naive CD8 T cells (dated by TCRdb to between 2018 and 2020). With regard to the full study: Some 130 million TRB reads were obtained in total, roughly 1.5 +/- 0.3 million reads per library. Data from ten to twelve donors, pooled across two independent experiments, went into the diversity and physicochemical repertoire analyses. Naive subsets from about 5 donors and memory cells from 3 donors were included in the TRBV-TRBJ cluster analysis.

The full study reports these points: CXCR3 expression partially decreased after cryopreservation, so most assays used freshly isolated PBMCs. Naive CXCR3-negative and CXCR3-positive cells from the same donor showed similar TRBV-TRBJ usage, whereas memory cells showed distinct patterns. Because surface CD5, which has been linked to self-reactivity in mice, was comparable between naive subsets, TCR interaction strength was also inferred from TRB CDR3 physicochemical properties. TRB CDR3s from CXCR3-positive naive cells showed higher hydrophobicity (lower Kidera factor 4), lower energy, and higher strength and volume indices than CXCR3-negative naive cells. Comparably high repertoire diversity was found in both naive subsets, whereas much lower repertoire diversity was found in memory CD8+ T cells.

Comment on this clonotype: Its antigen has not been determined.

Sequences MGHDK (CDR1) and SYGVNS (CDR2) are obtained from the germline V gene. From cysteine to phenylalanine, the CDR3 is 15 amino acids long. There is no recorded DNA. Each CD8+ T cell subset was flow-sorted in triplicate, and some 310,000 cells per subset were placed directly into RLT lysis buffer. To keep memory contaminants out, a stringent definition of naive CD8+ T cells was applied: CD45RO-CCR7+CD27+CD95-. Peripheral blood mononuclear cells were isolated from buffy coats using standard density gradient centrifugation. Naive CXCR3-negative and CXCR3-positive CD8+ T cells were flow-sorted using a FACSAria III. An RNeasy Mini Kit was used to extract total RNA from the sorted cells. TCRdb shows the sequencer as NextSeq 550. The Human TCR Profiling Kit (MiLaboratory) was used to make UMI-labeled 5' RACE TRB cDNA libraries. cDNA synthesis used the entire amount of extracted RNA, and PCR amplification then used the entire amount of cDNA produced. Libraries were prepared in parallel with an identical number of PCR cycles. Concerning the study's data processing: With a requirement of at least two reads per UMI, MIGEC and MiXCR extracted about 57,000 +/- 9,900 unique UMI-labeled TRB cDNA molecules per library. Each library averaged roughly 40,000 +/- 10,000 functional in-frame TRB CDR3 nucleotide clonotypes without stop codons. After downsampling to 5000 UMI-labeled TRB molecules per sample, diversity metrics, including normalized Shannon-Wiener and Chao1, were computed in VDJtools. VDJtools was used to calculate clonotype-size-weighted physicochemical properties of the central five CDR3 residues, namely interaction energy, strength, volume and Kidera factor 4. TCRdb reprocessed the reads into one record per CDR3 protein sequence, lacking DNA. TCRdb, not the authors, supplied the V and J calls. This sample's listing comprises 70,000 to 95,000 distinct CDR3 sequences. The top ten clonotypes cover 1.5% to 2% of the sample.

Recombination joined TRBV25-1 with TRBJ2-5. This TCR was recovered from a human donor in good health. Some clones in this sample may be carry-over from other donors' samples. Source material: naive CXCR3- CD8+ T cells from blood. According to the study, the label for this sample's cell subset or site signals: CD45RO-CCR7+CD27+CD95- naive CD8+ T cells lacking CXCR3 (TNR3-). CDR3 protein: CASSEGVSAKETQYF.